What follows are 26 T cell receptor beta chains derived from one specimen sequenced in a study of CD8 T cells in ankylosing spondylitis. Findings and caveats of the study: What seemed typical of ankylosing spondylitis blood was a TCR beta motif built from several highly homologous variants.

Their target antigens are unknown. Each CDR3 protein gets one entry after TCRdb re-called the 5' RACE reads with MiXCR. The data hold approximately 140,000 distinct CDR3 sequences, with roughly 18% observed a single time. Sequencing was carried out using blood, either unsorted or a sorted T cell fraction (not recorded which). The receptor set was obtained from a male donor with ankylosing spondylitis.

J is TRBJ2-5 and V is TRBV6-1; 7 positions agree with TRBD1. CDR3 size: 15 residues. Germline assignment: CDR1 MNHNS and CDR2 SASEGT. Losses at the gene ends were 5 bases for V and 5 bases for J; bases not matched to a gene: 11. CDR3 sequence (DNA): TGTGCCAGCAGTACCTACAGGGGAACTTTGGAGACCCAGTACTTC. Its protein is CASSTYRGTLETQYF.

This chain connects TRBV4-1 to TRBJ2-2, with 7 bases that match TRBD1. The CDR3 runs to 16 residues. Trimming cost V 1 base and J 5 bases; bases outside gene matches: 7. Germline lookup yields CDR1 MGHRA and CDR2 YSYEKL. The DNA for the CDR3 is TGCGCCAGCAGCCAAGGAAACAGGGGTGGTACCGGGGAGCTGTTTTTT. This encodes CASSQGNRGGTGELFF.

V is TRBV2 and J is TRBJ1-2, with 8 bases fitting TRBD1. CDR1 and CDR2 from the germline V gene are SNHLY and FYNNEI. The CDR3 is 10 amino acids. V lost 4 bases to trimming and J lost 11 bases; unmatched junction nucleotides: 0. The CDR3 DNA is TGTGCCAGCAGTGGGACAGGGTACACCTTC. Its protein is CASSGTGYTF. The complete variable domain, with remaining parts taken from reference TRBV2 and TRBJ1-2, reads EPEVTQTPSHQVTQMGQEVILRCVPISNHLYFYWYRQILGQKVEFLVSFYNNEISEKSEIFDDQFSVERPDGSNFTLKIRSTKLEDSAMYFCASSGTGYTFGSGTRLTVV.

The CDR3 sequence is CASSIRREMNTEAFF. In DNA, the CDR3 is TGTGCCAGTAGTATTCGCCGGGAGATGAACACTGAAGCTTTCTTT. The V call is TRBV19, the J call TRBJ1-1; D is unresolved. Trimming stripped 3 bases from V and 0 bases from J, with 11 bases between. The CDR3 sequence is 15 residues long. Germline V gives CDR1 LNHDA, CDR2 SQIVND (reference sequence). The full variable domain, its missing parts supplied by reference TRBV19 and TRBJ1-1, is DGGITQSPKYLFRKEGQNVTLSCEQNLNHDAMYWYRQDPGQGLRLIYYSQIVNDFQKGDIAEGYSVSREKKESFPLTVTSAQKNPTAFYLCASSIRREMNTEAFFGQGTRLTVV.

This chain links TRBV28 with TRBJ2-5; tentative D call: TRBD2 (6 bases). The V gene lost 7 bases and the J gene lost 2 bases, with 17 bases spanning the gap. The CDR3 has 15 residues. The germline CDR1 and CDR2 sequences are MDHEN and SYDVKM. The DNA for the CDR3 is TGTGCCAGCATCTCTGTAGGGAGGCCTCAAGAGACCCAGTACTTC. This translates into CASISVGRPQETQYF. The full variable domain, its missing parts supplied by reference TRBV28 and TRBJ2-5, is DVKVTQSSRYLVKRTGEKVFLECVQDMDHENMFWYRQDPGLGLRLIYFSYDVKMKEKGDIPEGYSVSREKKERFSLILESASTNQTSMYLCASISVGRPQETQYFGPGTRLLVL.

This clonotype was seen a handful of times. The V call is TRBV5-1, the J call TRBJ2-7, with D perhaps matching TRBD2 (6 bases). The CDR3 sequence is 14 residues long. V was shortened by 0 bases and J by 3 bases, with 10 bases between the two germline ends. Germline-derived CDR1 and CDR2 are SGHRS and YFSETQ. CDR3 residues: CASSLGLVGYEQYF. CDR3 coding DNA: TGCGCCAGCAGCTTGGGACTAGTGGGCTACGAGCAGTACTTC.

This clonotype has just a few counts. This chain links TRBV7-8 with TRBJ2-1; 7 bases align to TRBD2. The CDR3 sequence is 15 residues long. Germline CDR1 SGHVS, CDR2 FQNEAQ. Trimming cost V 5 bases and J 3 bases; bases outside gene matches: 7. This CDR3 reads CASSRREVNYNEQFF. DNA for the CDR3: TGTGCCAGCAGCCGACGGGAGGTCAACTACAATGAGCAGTTCTTC. The variable domain in full, with the rest retrieved from reference TRBV7-8 and TRBJ2-1, is GAGVSQSPRYKVAKRGQDVALRCDPISGHVSLFWYQQALGQGPEFLTYFQNEAQLDKSGLPSDRFFAERPEGSVSTLKIQRTQQEDSAVYLCASSRREVNYNEQFFGPGTRLTVL.

This clonotype has more than one count but fewer than ten. The chain couples TRBV28 to TRBJ2-7, with D possibly being TRBD1 (6 bases). The CDR3 extends over 14 amino acids. V lost 5 bases and J lost 3, with 14 bases in between. CDR1 and CDR2 from the germline V gene are MDHEN and SYDVKM. The DNA of the CDR3 is TGTGCCAGCAGTACTCCGGGACACTACTACGAGCAGTACTTC. As protein: CASSTPGHYYEQYF.

This clonotype came up a few times. The rearrangement uses TRBV28 and TRBJ2-2, with 10 nucleotides matching TRBD2. J lost 1 base, V lost 1 base, and 3 bases had no gene match. The CDR3 totals 17 residues. The germline V gene encodes CDR1 MDHEN and CDR2 SYDVKM. The CDR3 protein is CASSLSGLAKNTGELFF. The CDR3 DNA reads TGTGCCAGCAGTTTATCGGGACTAGCGAAGAACACCGGGGAGCTGTTTTTT.

J is TRBJ2-3 and V is TRBV5-6; D is perhaps TRBD2 (5 bases). Germline V gene lookup returns CDR1 SGHDT and CDR2 YYEEEE. This CDR3 spans 14 amino acids. V was pared by 4 bases and J by 5 bases, with 14 bases between. The CDR3 bases are TGTGCCAGCAGCGGTTGGGGAGCGGTAGATACGCAGTATTTT. This sequence encodes CASSGWGAVDTQYF.

This clonotype came up a few times. This chain links TRBV7-9 with TRBJ2-7; D ambiguous. This CDR3 comprises 14 residues. Trimming took off 3 bases at V and 2 bases at J, with 11 bases between the two ends. Germline CDR1 reads SEHNR; CDR2 reads FQNEAQ (reference sequence). The CDR3, as DNA: TGTGCCAGCAGCTTTGTGAATACGGCCTACGAGCAGTACTTC. Translating gives CASSFVNTAYEQYF.

This clonotype has at least ten counts. V is TRBV7-9 and J is TRBJ2-1; D gene ambiguous. CDR1 is SEHNR, CDR2 FQNEAQ, per germline (reference sequence). This CDR3 is built from 15 residues. Trimming cost V 5 bases and J 6 bases, with 17 bases left between them. CDR3 protein: CASSTLGSRTNEQFF. CDR3 DNA: TGTGCCAGCAGCACCCTGGGCTCTAGGACCAATGAGCAGTTCTTC.

The rearrangement joins TRBV20-1 to TRBJ1-5; 12 positions match TRBD1. This CDR3 contains 17 residues. J lost 2 bases, V lost 3 bases, and 8 bases had no gene match. The germline V gene encodes CDR1 DFQATT and CDR2 SNEGSKA (reference sequence). The CDR3, as DNA: TGCAGTGCTAGCCCCGGGACAGGGGGCGCTCGCAATCAGCCCCAGCATTTT. Protein: CSASPGTGGARNQPQHF.

V is TRBV20-1 and J is TRBJ2-3; no clear D gene. Germline V gives CDR1 DFQATT, CDR2 SNEGSKA (reference sequence). The CDR3 extends over 12 amino acids. Trimming removed 4 bases at V and 3 bases at J, with 8 bases between. The CDR3 DNA reads as TGCAGTGCTACTCTAACAACAGATACGCAGTATTTT. Translation gives CSATLTTDTQYF.

This clonotype occurred a few times. This rearrangement joins TRBV3-1 to TRBJ2-7; 8 positions match TRBD2. The ends lost 0 bases at V and 2 bases at J; junction bases unmatched: 3. This CDR3 is 15 amino acids long. The germline V gene encodes CDR1 LGHDT and CDR2 YNNKEL (reference sequence). Here the CDR3 reads CASSQELAGPYEQYF. The CDR3 bases are TGTGCCAGCAGCCAAGAATTAGCGGGGCCCTACGAGCAGTACTTC.

This clonotype was counted a few times. The chain recombines TRBV12-5 with TRBJ2-1, with TRBD2 identical over 9 bases. Germline trimming cut 5 bases from V and 10 bases from J; bases unmatched to any gene: 3. From germline, CDR1 is LGHNT and CDR2 FRNRAP. The CDR3 loop spans 12 amino acids. CDR3 in DNA: TGTGCTAGTGGTCTCGGACTAGCGGAGCAGTTCTTC. Translation gives CASGLGLAEQFF. The entire variable domain, with the rest obtained from reference TRBV12-5 and TRBJ2-1, is as follows: DARVTQTPRHKVTEMGQEVTMRCQPILGHNTVFWYRQTMMQGLELLAYFRNRAPLDDSGMPKDRFSAEMPDATLATLKIQPSEPRDSAVYFCASGLGLAEQFFGPGTRLTVL.

V and J are TRBV14 and TRBJ2-7; D possibly corresponds to TRBD2 (6 bases). There are 16 residues in the CDR3. Trimming took 1 base from V and 5 from J, leaving 18 bases between them. Germline loops: CDR1 SGHDN, CDR2 FVKESK. CDR3 amino acids: CASSQGFAGILDEQYF. The CDR3 DNA reads as TGTGCCAGCAGCCAAGGATTCGCGGGGATTCTGGACGAGCAGTACTTC.

This clonotype has only a few counts. The chain recombines TRBV7-2 with TRBJ2-3, with 7 bases fitting TRBD2. This CDR3 has 16 amino acids. With 1 base clipped from V and 0 bases from J, the junction kept 4 bases outside the gene matches. From germline, CDR1 is SGHTA and CDR2 FQGNSA. CDR3 residues: CASSLVLAPSTDTQYF. CDR3 in DNA: TGTGCCAGCAGCTTAGTACTAGCGCCGAGCACAGATACGCAGTATTTT. The full variable domain, its missing parts supplied by reference TRBV7-2 and TRBJ2-3, is GAGVSQSPSNKVTEKGKDVELRCDPISGHTALYWYRQSLGQGLEFLIYFQGNSAPDKSGLPSDRFSAERTGGSVSTLTIQRTQQEDSAVYLCASSLVLAPSTDTQYFGPGTRLTVL.

This clonotype came up a few times. The J gene is TRBJ2-1, the V gene TRBV2; 8 bases are a match to TRBD2. With V trimmed by 5 bases and J by 8 bases, 8 bases remained unmatched. Germline V gene lookup returns CDR1 SNHLY and CDR2 FYNNEI. The CDR3 totals 14 residues. CDR3 sequence: CASSPGGPWDEQFF. The CDR3 DNA is TGTGCCAGCAGTCCGGGAGGGCCTTGGGATGAGCAGTTCTTC.

The V call is TRBV14, the J call TRBJ1-6; tentatively, D is TRBD1 (5 bases). The germline V and J ends were trimmed by 7 bases and 7 bases, with 17 bases remaining between them. CDR3 length equals 15 residues. The V gene's germline CDR1 is SGHDN and CDR2 FVKESK. CDR3 sequence reads: CASKDWGGSNSPLHF. CDR3 nucleotides: TGTGCCAGCAAAGATTGGGGGGGGTCGAATTCACCCCTCCACTTT.

V gene TRBV12-3 or TRBV12-4 combines with J gene TRBJ2-7; 9 bases are a match to TRBD1. The CDR3 length is 15 residues. V trimming: 5 bases; J trimming: 4 bases; junction bases outside the gene matches: 9. For the CDR3, the DNA is TGTGCCAGCAGTCCAATCGGACAGGGGCCTTACGAGCAGTACTTC. It encodes CASSPIGQGPYEQYF.

V gene TRBV5-1 combines with J gene TRBJ2-3; 8 nucleotides line up with TRBD2. Germline CDR1 reads SGHRS; CDR2 reads YFSETQ. The CDR3 loop spans 15 amino acids. The trim removed 1 base at V and 1 base at J, leaving 2 bases unmatched. The CDR3 DNA sequence: TGCGCCAGCAGCTTGACGGGAGGGGGCACAGATACGCAGTATTTT. The encoded protein is CASSLTGGGTDTQYF.

This sequence joins TRBV6-1 and TRBJ2-7, with 13 bases aligning to TRBD2. Losses at the gene ends were 10 bases for V and 3 bases for J; bases not matched to a gene: 12. Germline CDR1 MNHNS, CDR2 SASEGT. CDR3 size: 16 residues. Written as DNA, the CDR3 is TGTGCCACCTCTTGGACTAGCGGGAGACGGGGCTACGAGCAGTACTTC. Translation gives CATSWTSGRRGYEQYF.

J is TRBJ2-2 and V is TRBV20-1; a weak D match, TRBD2 (6 bases). V lost 0 bases and J 0 bases, leaving 11 bases between the germline ends. CDR1 is DFQATT, CDR2 SNEGSKA, per germline (reference sequence). This CDR3 has 16 residues. The CDR3 spells CSARDREYPNTGELFF. The CDR3 DNA follows: TGCAGTGCTAGAGATCGGGAGTACCCGAACACCGGGGAGCTGTTTTTT.

This clonotype was counted between two and nine times. This rearrangement joins TRBV4-2 to TRBJ2-1; 8 positions match TRBD2. This CDR3 is 15 amino acids long. J lost 10 bases, V lost 0 bases, and 8 bases had no gene match. Germline CDR1 and CDR2: LGHNA and YNFKEQ. CDR3 loop: CASSQDKAGGWEQFF. The CDR3 DNA is TGTGCCAGCAGCCAAGATAAGGCGGGAGGTTGGGAGCAGTTCTTC.

The CDR3: CASSYGTGRNSPLHF. CDR3 nucleotides: TGTGCCAGCAGTTACGGGACAGGGAGGAATTCACCCCTCCACTTT. This chain joins TRBV6-5 and TRBJ1-6; TRBD1 matches 9 bases. After removal of 2 bases from V and 7 bases from J, the junction contained 3 bases not matched to a gene. CDR3 size: 15 residues. CDR1 is MNHEY, CDR2 SVGAGI, per germline.